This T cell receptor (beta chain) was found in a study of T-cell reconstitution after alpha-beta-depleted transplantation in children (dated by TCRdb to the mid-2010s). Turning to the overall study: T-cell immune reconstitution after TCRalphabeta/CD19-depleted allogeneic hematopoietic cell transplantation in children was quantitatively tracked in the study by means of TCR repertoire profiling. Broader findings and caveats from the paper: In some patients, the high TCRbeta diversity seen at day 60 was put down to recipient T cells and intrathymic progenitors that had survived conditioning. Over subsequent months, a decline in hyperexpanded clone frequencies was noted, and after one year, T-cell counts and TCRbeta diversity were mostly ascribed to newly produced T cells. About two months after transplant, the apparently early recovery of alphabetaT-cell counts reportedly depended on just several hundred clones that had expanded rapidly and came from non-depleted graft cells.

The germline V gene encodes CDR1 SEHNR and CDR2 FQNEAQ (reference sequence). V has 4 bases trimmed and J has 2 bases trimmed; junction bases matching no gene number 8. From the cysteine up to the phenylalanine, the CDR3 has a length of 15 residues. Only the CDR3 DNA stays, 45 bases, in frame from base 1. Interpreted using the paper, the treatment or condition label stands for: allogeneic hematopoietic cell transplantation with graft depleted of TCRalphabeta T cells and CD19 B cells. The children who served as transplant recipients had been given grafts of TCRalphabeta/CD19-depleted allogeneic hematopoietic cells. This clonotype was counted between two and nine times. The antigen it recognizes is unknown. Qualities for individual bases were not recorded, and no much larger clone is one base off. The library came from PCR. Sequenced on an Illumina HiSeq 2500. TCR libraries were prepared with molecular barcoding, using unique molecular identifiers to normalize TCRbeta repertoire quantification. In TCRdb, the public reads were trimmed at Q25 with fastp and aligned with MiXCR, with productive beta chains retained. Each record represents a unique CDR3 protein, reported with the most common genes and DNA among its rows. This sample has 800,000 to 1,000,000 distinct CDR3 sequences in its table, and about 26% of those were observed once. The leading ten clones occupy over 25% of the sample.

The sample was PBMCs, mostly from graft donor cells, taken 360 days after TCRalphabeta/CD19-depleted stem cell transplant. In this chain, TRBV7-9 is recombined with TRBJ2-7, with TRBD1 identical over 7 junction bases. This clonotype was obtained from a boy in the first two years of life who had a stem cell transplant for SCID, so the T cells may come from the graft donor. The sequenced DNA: TGTGCCAGCAGCTCAACAGGGGCGATTCCCTACGAGCAGTACTTC. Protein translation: CASSSTGAIPYEQYF.